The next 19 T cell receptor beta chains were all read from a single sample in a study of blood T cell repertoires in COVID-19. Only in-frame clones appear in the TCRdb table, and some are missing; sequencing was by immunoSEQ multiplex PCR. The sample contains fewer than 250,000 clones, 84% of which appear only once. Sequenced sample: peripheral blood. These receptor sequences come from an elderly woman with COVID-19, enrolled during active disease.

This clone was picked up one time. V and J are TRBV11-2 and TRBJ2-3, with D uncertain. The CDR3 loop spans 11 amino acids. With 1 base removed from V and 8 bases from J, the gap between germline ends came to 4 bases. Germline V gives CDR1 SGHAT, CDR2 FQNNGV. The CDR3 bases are TGTGCCAGCAGCTTAGGCGGTACGCAGTATTTT. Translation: CASSLGGTQYF.

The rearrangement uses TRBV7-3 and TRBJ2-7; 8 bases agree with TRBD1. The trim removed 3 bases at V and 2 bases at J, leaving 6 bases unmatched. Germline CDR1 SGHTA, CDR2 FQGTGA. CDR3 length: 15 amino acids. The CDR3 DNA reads TGTGCCAGCAGCTTGAGTCCGGGACAGGCCTACGAGCAGTACTTC. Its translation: CASSLSPGQAYEQYF.

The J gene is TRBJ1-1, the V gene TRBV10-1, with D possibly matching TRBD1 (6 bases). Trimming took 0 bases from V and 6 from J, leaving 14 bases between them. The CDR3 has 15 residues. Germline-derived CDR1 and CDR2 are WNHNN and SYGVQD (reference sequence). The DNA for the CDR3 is TGCGCCAGCAGTGAGTCCCGAGCCGGGGGGCCTGAAGCTTTCTTT. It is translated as CASSESRAGGPEAFF.

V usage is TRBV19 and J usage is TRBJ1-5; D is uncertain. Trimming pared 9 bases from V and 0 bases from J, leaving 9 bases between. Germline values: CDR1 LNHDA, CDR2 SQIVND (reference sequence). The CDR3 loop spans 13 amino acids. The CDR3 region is CASAAFSNQPQHF. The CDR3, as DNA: TGTGCCAGCGCGGCTTTTAGCAATCAGCCCCAGCATTTT.

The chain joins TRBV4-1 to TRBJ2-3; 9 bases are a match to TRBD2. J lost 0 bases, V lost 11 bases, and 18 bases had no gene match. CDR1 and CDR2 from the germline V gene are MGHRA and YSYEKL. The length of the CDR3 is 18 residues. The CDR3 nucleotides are TGCGCCCGCCGCCGGGGGCGGGGGGGAACTACTAGCACAGATACGCAGTATTTT. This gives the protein CARRRGRGGTTSTDTQYF.

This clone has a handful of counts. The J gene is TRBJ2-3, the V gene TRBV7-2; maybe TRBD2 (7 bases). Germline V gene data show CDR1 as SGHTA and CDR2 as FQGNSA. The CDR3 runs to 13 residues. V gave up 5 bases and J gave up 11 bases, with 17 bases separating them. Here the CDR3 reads CASSPRGGGGQYF. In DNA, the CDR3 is TGTGCCAGCAGCCCCAGGGGCGGGGGAGGGCAGTATTTT.

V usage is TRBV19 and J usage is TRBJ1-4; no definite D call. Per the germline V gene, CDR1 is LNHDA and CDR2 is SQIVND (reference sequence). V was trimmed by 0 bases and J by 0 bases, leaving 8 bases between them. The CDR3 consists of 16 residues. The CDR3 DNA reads TGTGCCAGTAGTATAGAAGAGGCTGCAACTAATGAAAAACTGTTTTTT. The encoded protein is CASSIEEAATNEKLFF.

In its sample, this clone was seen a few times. CDR3 protein: CASSVEMGRTEAFF. DNA for the CDR3: TGTGCCAGCAGCGTAGAGATGGGGCGCACTGAAGCTTTCTTT. The gene calls are TRBV9 and TRBJ1-1; D is perhaps TRBD1 (5 bases). Germline lookup yields CDR1 SGDLS and CDR2 YYNGEE. With 0 bases removed from V and 4 bases from J, the gap between germline ends came to 10 bases. This CDR3 has 14 residues. The full variable domain, rest sourced from reference TRBV9 and TRBJ1-1, is DSGVTQTPKHLITATGQRVTLRCSPRSGDLSVYWYQQSLDQGLQFLIQYYNGEERAKGNILERFSAQQFPDLHSELNLSSLELGDSALYFCASSVEMGRTEAFFGQGTRLTVV.

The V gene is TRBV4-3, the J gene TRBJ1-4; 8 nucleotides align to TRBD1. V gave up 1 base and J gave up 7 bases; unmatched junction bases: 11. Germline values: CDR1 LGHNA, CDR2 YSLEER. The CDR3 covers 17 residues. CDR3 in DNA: TGCGCCAGCAGCCAAGGGGGAGGCAGGGGGCAAAGTGAAAAACTGTTTTTT. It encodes CASSQGGGRGQSEKLFF.

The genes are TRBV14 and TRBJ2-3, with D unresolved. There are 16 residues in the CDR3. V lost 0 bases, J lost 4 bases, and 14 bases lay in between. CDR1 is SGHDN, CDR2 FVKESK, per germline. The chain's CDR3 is CASSQEQKAPPDTQYF. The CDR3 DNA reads TGTGCCAGCAGCCAAGAACAGAAGGCCCCCCCAGATACGCAGTATTTT.

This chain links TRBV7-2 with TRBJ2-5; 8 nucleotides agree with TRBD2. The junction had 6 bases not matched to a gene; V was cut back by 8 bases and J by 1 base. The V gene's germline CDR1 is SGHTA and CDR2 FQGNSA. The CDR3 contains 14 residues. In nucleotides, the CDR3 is TGTGCCAGCGCCCTAGCGGGTCTCCAAGAGACCCAGTACTTC. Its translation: CASALAGLQETQYF.

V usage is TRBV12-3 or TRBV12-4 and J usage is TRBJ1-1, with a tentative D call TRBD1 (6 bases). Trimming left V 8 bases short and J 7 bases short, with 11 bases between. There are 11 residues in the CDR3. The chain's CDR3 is CASSTGSEAFF. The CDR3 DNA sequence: TGTGCCAGCTCGACAGGAAGTGAAGCTTTCTTT.

CDR3 sequence reads: CASQPEGTELFGYTF. The CDR3 DNA follows: TGTGCCAGTCAGCCGGAGGGGACAGAGCTATTCGGCTACACCTTC. V usage is TRBV19 and J usage is TRBJ1-2; 7 nucleotides line up with TRBD1. This CDR3 spans 15 amino acids. V lost 8 bases to trimming and J lost 8 bases; unmatched junction nucleotides: 17. Germline V lookup: CDR1 LNHDA, CDR2 SQIVND (reference sequence).

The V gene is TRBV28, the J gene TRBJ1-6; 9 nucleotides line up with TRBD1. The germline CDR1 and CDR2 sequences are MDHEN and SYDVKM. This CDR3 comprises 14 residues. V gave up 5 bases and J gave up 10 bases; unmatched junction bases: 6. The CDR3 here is CASSPGQGWSPLHF. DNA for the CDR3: TGTGCCAGCAGTCCAGGACAGGGGTGGTCACCCCTCCACTTT.

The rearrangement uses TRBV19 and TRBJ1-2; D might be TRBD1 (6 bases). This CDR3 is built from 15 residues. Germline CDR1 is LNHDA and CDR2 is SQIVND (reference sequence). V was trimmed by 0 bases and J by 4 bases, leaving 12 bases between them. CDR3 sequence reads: CASSIEGTSPYGYTF. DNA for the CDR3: TGTGCCAGTAGTATAGAAGGGACATCTCCCTATGGCTACACCTTC.

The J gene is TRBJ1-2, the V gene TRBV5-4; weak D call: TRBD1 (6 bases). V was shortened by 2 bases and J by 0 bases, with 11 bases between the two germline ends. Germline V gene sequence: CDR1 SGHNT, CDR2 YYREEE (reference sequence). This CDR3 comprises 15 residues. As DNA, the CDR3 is TGTGCCAGCAGCTTTGAAGGGGGAGCTAACTATGGCTACACCTTC. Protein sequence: CASSFEGGANYGYTF.

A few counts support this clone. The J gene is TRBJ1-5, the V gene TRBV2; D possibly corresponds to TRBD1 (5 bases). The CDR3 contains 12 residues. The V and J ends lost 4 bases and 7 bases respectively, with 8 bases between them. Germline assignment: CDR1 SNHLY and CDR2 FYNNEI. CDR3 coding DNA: TGTGCCAGCAGTGGTGACAGCCAGCCCCAGCATTTT. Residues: CASSGDSQPQHF.

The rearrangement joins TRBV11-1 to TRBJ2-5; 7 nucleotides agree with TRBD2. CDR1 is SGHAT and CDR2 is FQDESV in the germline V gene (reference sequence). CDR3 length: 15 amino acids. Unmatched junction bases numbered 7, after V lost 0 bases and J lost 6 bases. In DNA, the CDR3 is TGTGCCAGCAGCTTAGCGCCCACTAGCGTCCAGACCCAGTACTTC. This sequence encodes CASSLAPTSVQTQYF.

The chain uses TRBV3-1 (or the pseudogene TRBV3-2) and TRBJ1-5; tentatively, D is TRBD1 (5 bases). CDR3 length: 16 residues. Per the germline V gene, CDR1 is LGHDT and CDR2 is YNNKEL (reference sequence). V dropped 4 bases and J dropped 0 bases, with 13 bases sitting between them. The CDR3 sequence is CASSPWGGDSNQPQHF. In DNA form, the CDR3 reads TGTGCCAGCAGCCCCTGGGGAGGGGATAGCAATCAGCCCCAGCATTTT.